Listed below are T cell receptor beta chains from one sample, sequenced in a study of T cell changes during pregnancy in multiple sclerosis. TCRdb's copy holds only in-frame clones and misses some; the assay was immunoSEQ multiplex PCR. The sample shows tens of thousands of clones, 90% to 95% of them seen only once. The material sequenced was CD8+ T cells from peripheral blood mononuclear cells, taken in the third trimester of pregnancy. Every receptor here comes from a female donor with multiple sclerosis, enrolled in a pregnancy study. Both conserved end residues are part of each CDR3. A D gene is named only where the DNA matches it firmly. Rows give clone size only sometimes, using once, few, many, or a class for an expanded clone.

CDR3: CASGPTSGGVRRNEQFF
DNA: TGTGCTAGTGGTCCGACTAGCGGGGGCGTCAGGAGGAATGAGCAGTTCTTC
J: TRBJ2-1
D: TRBD2
V: TRBV12-5
size: once

CDR3: CASSLGSGHYGYTF
DNA: TGTGCCAGCAGCTTAGGCTCCGGACATTATGGCTACACCTTC
J: TRBJ1-2
D: -
V: TRBV13
size: -

CDR3: CSVAGGGGSQPQHF
DNA: TGCAGCGTTGCAGGCGGTGGAGGTAGTCAGCCCCAGCATTTT
J: TRBJ1-5
D: -
V: TRBV29-1
size: -

CDR3: CASSPYLGTGIIYEQYF
DNA: TGTGCCAGCAGCCCCTACCTTGGGACAGGGATTATATACGAGCAGTACTTC
J: TRBJ2-7
D: TRBD1
V: TRBV7-3
size: -

CDR3: CASSLLEEDQPQHF
DNA: TGTGCCAGCAGCCTCCTCGAGGAGGATCAGCCCCAGCATTTT
J: TRBJ1-5
D: -
V: TRBV7-9
size: -

CDR3: CASSLFEGGYEQYF
DNA: TGTGCCAGCAGCTTATTTGAAGGGGGCTACGAGCAGTACTTC
J: TRBJ2-7
D: -
V: TRBV7-8
size: -

CDR3: CASSQPSTDTQYF
DNA: TGCGCCAGCAGCCAACCAAGCACAGATACGCAGTATTTT
J: TRBJ2-3
D: -
V: TRBV4-1
size: -

CDR3: CASNRGGEQYF
DNA: TGTGCCAGCAATAGGGGTGGCGAGCAGTACTTC
J: TRBJ2-7
D: -
V: TRBV7-9
size: -

CDR3: CASSQLMSGGGLDTQYF
DNA: TGTGCCAGCAGCCAACTGATGTCTGGGGGGGGGCTGGATACGCAGTATTTT
J: TRBJ2-3
D: -
V: TRBV5-8
size: -

CDR3: CASSQDAGTGAYEQYF
DNA: TGTGCCAGCAGCCAAGATGCCGGGACAGGGGCCTACGAGCAGTACTTC
J: TRBJ2-7
D: TRBD1
V: TRBV4-2
size: -

CDR3: CAWSVAAGGINEQFF
DNA: TGTGCCTGGAGTGTAGCAGCGGGAGGTATCAATGAGCAGTTCTTC
J: TRBJ2-1
D: TRBD2
V: TRBV30
size: -

CDR3: CASSSFGSGAASYEQYF
DNA: TGCGCCAGCAGCTCATTTGGAAGCGGGGCAGCCTCCTACGAGCAGTACTTC
J: TRBJ2-7
D: TRBD2
V: TRBV5-1
size: -

CDR3: CASSLSRDYEQYF
DNA: TGTGCCAGCAGTTTATCGAGGGACTACGAGCAGTACTTC
J: TRBJ2-7
D: -
V: TRBV27
size: -

CDR3: CATSREGGLEQYF
DNA: TGTGCCACCAGCAGAGAGGGGGGGCTCGAGCAGTATTTT
J: TRBJ2-3
D: -
V: TRBV15
size: -

CDR3: CASSDLRNEQFF
DNA: TGCGCCAGCAGTGATCTCCGCAATGAGCAGTTCTTC
J: TRBJ2-1
D: -
V: TRBV10-1
size: -

CDR3: CASSQGGLAGSRNEQFF
DNA: TGTGCCAGCAGCCAAGGGGGGCTAGCGGGATCCCGCAATGAGCAGTTCTTC
J: TRBJ2-1
D: TRBD2
V: TRBV7-9
size: medium-sized

CDR3: CASSVRDLLDTDTQYF
DNA: TGCGCCAGCAGCGTACGTGACTTGCTGGATACAGATACGCAGTATTTT
J: TRBJ2-3
D: -
V: TRBV4-1
size: -

CDR3: CASIGVESRERGGYTF
DNA: TGTGCCAGCATTGGAGTTGAGTCCCGGGAGAGAGGTGGCTACACCTTC
J: TRBJ1-2
D: -
V: TRBV2
size: -

CDR3: CAISLAESSYEQYF
DNA: TGTGCCATCAGCCTAGCGGAGTCCTCCTACGAGCAGTACTTC
J: TRBJ2-7
D: TRBD2
V: TRBV10-3
size: -

CDR3: CVSSQDVRGSSNQPQHF
DNA: TGCGTCAGCAGCCAAGACGTCCGGGGTTCAAGCAATCAGCCCCAGCATTTT
J: TRBJ1-5
D: -
V: TRBV4-3
size: -

CDR3: CASSYSTYTGELFF
DNA: TGTGCCAGCAGTTACTCGACTTATACCGGGGAGCTGTTTTTT
J: TRBJ2-2
D: -
V: TRBV6-5
size: -

CDR3: CASSIEAGDSYNEQFF
DNA: TGTGCCAGTAGTATAGAGGCAGGGGACTCCTACAATGAGCAGTTCTTC
J: TRBJ2-1
D: -
V: TRBV19
size: -

CDR3: CASSIGQGNGELFF
DNA: TGTGCCAGTAGTATTGGACAGGGGAACGGGGAGCTGTTTTTT
J: TRBJ2-2
D: TRBD1
V: TRBV19
size: -

CDR3: CASSSILAGGPTDTQYF
DNA: TGTGCCAGCAGCTCCATTTTAGCGGGAGGGCCCACAGATACGCAGTATTTT
J: TRBJ2-3
D: TRBD2
V: TRBV7-8
size: -

CDR3: CASSETGGFYGYTF
DNA: TGTGCCAGCAGTGAGACAGGGGGTTTTTATGGCTACACCTTC
J: TRBJ1-2
D: TRBD1
V: TRBV25-1
size: -

CDR3: CASSIQGVDTQYF
DNA: TGTGCCAGCAGTATCCAGGGGGTAGATACGCAGTATTTT
J: TRBJ2-3
D: TRBD1
V: TRBV27
size: -

CDR3: CASSSFQAGGHRETQYF
DNA: TGTGCCAGCAGCTCCTTTCAGGCGGGAGGACATAGGGAGACCCAGTACTTC
J: TRBJ2-5
D: TRBD2
V: TRBV28
size: -

CDR3: CASRGEGGDYNEQFF
DNA: TGCGCCAGCAGAGGAGAGGGAGGAGACTACAATGAGCAGTTCTTC
J: TRBJ2-1
D: -
V: TRBV4-1
size: once

CDR3: CASGTGGSGANVLTF
DNA: TGTGCCAGCGGGACAGGGGGCTCTGGGGCCAACGTCCTGACTTTC
J: TRBJ2-6
D: TRBD1
V: TRBV9
size: -

CDR3: CASSQDRQVYEQYF
DNA: TGTGCCAGCAGCCAAGATCGGCAGGTCTACGAGCAGTACTTC
J: TRBJ2-7
D: -
V: TRBV4-2
size: -

CDR3: CASSLSRTGDYEQYF
DNA: TGTGCCAGCAGTTTATCCAGGACAGGGGACTACGAGCAGTACTTC
J: TRBJ2-7
D: TRBD1
V: TRBV27
size: -

CDR3: CASSDGEREYNEQFF
DNA: TGTGCCAGCAGTGACGGGGAGCGGGAATACAATGAGCAGTTCTTC
J: TRBJ2-1
D: TRBD2
V: TRBV6-4
size: -

CDR3: CASSPRTGQETQYF
DNA: TGCGCCAGCAGCCCACGGACAGGCCAAGAGACCCAGTACTTC
J: TRBJ2-5
D: TRBD1
V: TRBV5-1
size: -

CDR3: CASRVEANTGELFF
DNA: TGTGCCAGCAGGGTAGAGGCGAACACCGGGGAGCTGTTTTTT
J: TRBJ2-2
D: -
V: TRBV5-4
size: once

CDR3: CASSDGGSGSNQPQHF
DNA: TGCGCCAGCAGCGACGGGGGGAGCGGAAGCAATCAGCCCCAGCATTTT
J: TRBJ1-5
D: -
V: TRBV4-1
size: -

CDR3: CASSTRDSFYEQYF
DNA: TGTGCCAGCAGCACCCGGGACTCCTTCTACGAGCAGTACTTC
J: TRBJ2-7
D: -
V: TRBV7-6
size: -

CDR3: CASSLFRQGAKGTEAFF
DNA: TGTGCCAGCAGCCTATTTAGACAGGGGGCGAAGGGGACTGAAGCTTTCTTT
J: TRBJ1-1
D: TRBD1
V: TRBV4-2
size: -

CDR3: CASESGPDNGGLGNTIYF
DNA: TGTGCCAGCGAGTCTGGGCCTGACAACGGGGGGCTAGGAAACACCATATATTTT
J: TRBJ1-3
D: -
V: TRBV9
size: -

CDR3: CASSHRTQSGITNTGELFF
DNA: TGCGCCAGCAGCCATAGAACCCAGAGCGGGATTACGAACACCGGGGAGCTGTTTTTT
J: TRBJ2-2
D: TRBD2
V: TRBV4-1
size: -

CDR3: CASSLELGTLNTEAFF
DNA: TGCGCCAGCAGCTTGGAGCTCGGGACATTGAACACTGAAGCTTTCTTT
J: TRBJ1-1
D: -
V: TRBV5-1
size: -

CDR3: CASSFTGKLNSPLHF
DNA: TGTGCCAGCAGTTTTACCGGGAAGCTTAATTCACCCCTCCACTTT
J: TRBJ1-6
D: -
V: TRBV27
size: -

CDR3: CASSGDRGTGELFF
DNA: TGCGCCAGCAGCGGCGACAGGGGGACCGGGGAGCTGTTTTTT
J: TRBJ2-2
D: TRBD1
V: TRBV5-1
size: -

CDR3: CASSPLRTTVQRETQYF
DNA: TGTGCCAGCAGTCCACTCCGAACGACAGTCCAAAGAGAGACCCAGTACTTC
J: TRBJ2-5
D: -
V: TRBV28
size: -

CDR3: CASSPGTSGTYEQYF
DNA: TGTGCCAGCAGCCCTGGGACTAGCGGAACCTACGAGCAGTACTTC
J: TRBJ2-7
D: TRBD2
V: TRBV5-4
size: -

CDR3: CASSLGLQGQFF
DNA: TGTGCCAGCAGCTTAGGATTACAGGGGCAGTTCTTC
J: TRBJ2-1
D: -
V: TRBV11-2
size: -

CDR3: CASSPDRYQETQYF
DNA: TGTGCCAGCTCACCTGACAGGTACCAAGAGACCCAGTACTTC
J: TRBJ2-5
D: -
V: TRBV18
size: -

CDR3: CASSLTTSGSYNEQFF
DNA: TGTGCCAGCAGCTTAACGACTAGCGGGTCCTACAATGAGCAGTTCTTC
J: TRBJ2-1
D: TRBD2
V: TRBV7-9
size: few

CDR3: CASSELGQGYEQYF
DNA: TGTGCCAGCAGTGAGTTGGGACAGGGCTACGAGCAGTACTTC
J: TRBJ2-7
D: TRBD1
V: TRBV25-1
size: -